Sequencing of this T cell receptor (beta chain) was carried out in a study of cytomegalovirus exposure and HLA in healthy donors. Findings and limits, study-wide: Overall, around 150 TCR beta chains were annotated as cytomegalovirus-associated.

This clone has only a few counts. Its target is not known. Both 60 Vbeta primers and 13 Jbeta primers went into the PCR. TCRdb's copy holds only in-frame clones and misses some; the assay was immunoSEQ multiplex PCR. Of about 59,000 clones detected, under 80% appear once; the ten largest clones hold 6.8%. Trimming pared 3 bases from V and 5 bases from J, leaving 13 bases between. The V gene's germline CDR1 is MNHNY and CDR2 SVGAGI (reference sequence). CDR3 length equals 14 residues. The chain recombines TRBV6-6 with TRBJ2-5; D perhaps matches TRBD2 (6 bases). Material for sequencing was PBMCs. This clonotype was obtained from a man between 25 and 39 years old in good health and CMV-seropositive. For the CDR3, the DNA is TGTGCCAGCAGTTATTTGGAGGGTACGGAGACCCAGTACTTC. Translated: CASSYLEGTETQYF.